Listed below are T cell receptor beta chains from one sample, sequenced in a study of T-cell reconstitution after alpha-beta-depleted transplantation in children. Each CDR3 protein gets one entry after TCRdb re-called the PCR reads with MiXCR. The sample consists of about 350,000 distinct CDR3 sequences, roughly 13% of them appearing once. Sample: PBMCs, taken from the stem cell graft. The receptors were gathered from a human donor who donated a stem cell graft to a child with Fanconi anemia. The CDR3 runs from the conserved cysteine through the conserved F or W. Each record gives: V gene, clone size, J gene, D gene, CDR3 protein, CDR3 DNA. The D gene is left open where the match is weak. Clone size is shown for a subset of rows, as once, few, many or a class of expanded clone.

>TRBV18|-|TRBJ1-1|TRBD1
CASSPANGQGNTEAFF
TGTGCCAGCTCACCAGCTAACGGACAGGGGAACACTGAAGCTTTCTTT
>TRBV29-1|-|TRBJ1-5|-
CSITQGNSNQPQHF
TGCAGCATAACACAGGGAAATAGCAATCAGCCCCAGCATTTT
>TRBV7-2|-|TRBJ1-1|-
CASSLGVGQTSTEAFF
TGTGCCAGCAGCTTAGGTGTTGGGCAGACTTCCACTGAAGCTTTCTTT
>TRBV28|many|TRBJ1-2|-
CASRVQGDEGGYTF
TGTGCCAGCAGAGTCCAGGGCGACGAGGGCGGCTACACCTTC
>TRBV10-2|-|TRBJ1-2|TRBD1
CASSPIGQGANYGYTF
TGCGCCAGCAGTCCTATCGGACAGGGGGCTAACTATGGCTACACCTTC
>TRBV27|many|TRBJ1-2|-
CASSSDHYGYTF
TGTGCCAGCAGCTCCGATCACTATGGCTACACCTTC
>TRBV20-1|-|TRBJ2-3|TRBD2
CSANREGRTDTQYF
TGCAGTGCTAACCGGGAGGGCCGCACAGATACGCAGTATTTT
>TRBV20-1|-|TRBJ2-3|-
CSAREGVRTDTQYF
TGCAGTGCTAGAGAAGGTGTCAGGACAGATACGCAGTATTTT
>TRBV20-1|many|TRBJ1-1|-
CSARDLGMNTEAFF
TGCAGTGCTAGGGACTTGGGAATGAACACTGAAGCTTTCTTT
>TRBV10-2|few|TRBJ2-7|-
CASTAKASSYEQYF
TGCGCCAGCACCGCAAAGGCCAGCTCATACGAGCAGTACTTC
>TRBV7-2|many|TRBJ2-5|-
CASRRGPTEETQYF
TGTGCCAGCCGTCGAGGGCCCACGGAAGAGACCCAGTACTTC
>TRBV20-1|few|TRBJ2-2|-
CSARSTITGELFF
TGCAGTGCTAGATCCACTATCACCGGGGAGCTGTTTTTT
>TRBV7-2|few|TRBJ1-4|-
CASSLTTNEKLFF
TGTGCCAGCAGCCTGACAACTAATGAAAAACTGTTTTTT
>TRBV4-3|few|TRBJ2-3|-
CASSQAVGTDTQYF
TGCGCCAGCAGCCAAGCAGTGGGCACAGATACGCAGTATTTT
>TRBV19|-|TRBJ1-1|-
CASSINPGMNTEAFF
TGTGCCAGTAGTATAAATCCAGGCATGAACACTGAAGCTTTCTTT
>TRBV6-5|few|TRBJ2-1|TRBD1
CASSYGQGAGNEQFF
TGTGCCAGCAGTTACGGACAGGGGGCGGGCAATGAGCAGTTCTTC
>TRBV7-7|-|TRBJ2-1|TRBD2
CASSRGLAAFDEQFF
TGTGCTAGCAGCCGGGGACTAGCGGCTTTTGATGAGCAGTTCTTC
>TRBV20-1|-|TRBJ2-5|-
CSARDMRRVETQYF
TGCAGTGCTAGAGATATGAGGAGAGTGGAGACCCAGTACTTC
>TRBV3-1|few|TRBJ2-1|-
CASSQVGSEQFF
TGTGCCAGCAGCCAAGTAGGGTCTGAGCAGTTCTTC
>TRBV3-1|many|TRBJ2-2|-
CASSQEGSGELFF
TGTGCCAGCAGCCAAGAGGGATCCGGGGAGCTGTTTTTT
>TRBV6-4|-|TRBJ1-1|-
CASSVDRTNTEAFF
TGTGCCAGCAGTGTCGACAGGACCAACACTGAAGCTTTCTTT
>TRBV15|-|TRBJ1-2|-
CATSREEVDYGYTF
TGTGCCACCAGCAGGGAGGAGGTAGACTATGGCTACACCTTC
>TRBV20-1|many|TRBJ1-1|TRBD1
CSAGPDRLTEAFF
TGCAGTGCTGGACCGGACAGGCTCACTGAAGCTTTCTTT
>TRBV5-1|few|TRBJ1-1|TRBD1
CASSPRQGENTEAFF
TGCGCCAGCAGCCCACGACAGGGAGAGAACACTGAAGCTTTCTTT
>TRBV6-1|-|TRBJ2-1|TRBD1
CASMDTGGSYNEQFF
TGTGCCAGCATGGACACAGGGGGGAGTTACAATGAGCAGTTCTTC